This TCR beta chain was captured in a study of breast tumors, draining lymph nodes, adjacent tissues. One entry per CDR3 protein results from TCRdb running MiXCR on the multiplex PCR reads. This table has over 200,000 distinct CDR3 sequences, approximately 29% appearing once. Axillary draining lymph nodes of breast cancer patients supplied the node samples. This clonotype occurred a few times. What it recognizes is unknown. Whole-study results and caveats: Tumor TCR diversity was below lymph nodes but above nontumor tissue.

The material sequenced was axillary lymph node tissue. The receptor was isolated from a female donor with breast cancer. Some clones in this sample may be carry-over from other donors' samples.

CDR3 bases: TGTGCCAGCAGTTTGGTCAGGGCAGGGGGAGAGACCCAGTACTTC. Its protein product is CASSLVRAGGETQYF. V and J are TRBV27 and TRBJ2-5; 7 nucleotides agree with TRBD1. Per germline, CDR1 MNHEY and CDR2 SMNVEV (reference sequence). The CDR3 runs 15 residues. With 3 bases clipped from V and 4 bases from J, the junction kept 8 bases outside the gene matches.